The present T cell receptor (beta chain) was sequenced within a study of OX40 agonist ivuxolimab in advanced cancers. Regarding the complete study: Ivuxolimab was a fully human IgG2 agonistic monoclonal antibody targeting the costimulatory receptor OX40 (CD134). Intravenous ivuxolimab was administered to patients every 2 weeks at six dose levels: 0.01, 0.1, 0.3, 1.5, 3 and 10 mg/kg. In the dose-escalation cohort, 82.7% of patients were male, and the mean age was approximately 55 years, with a range of about 23 to 90. Among the roughly 52 dose-escalation patients, some 20 had hepatocellular carcinoma, 15 melanoma, 9 renal cell carcinoma and 9 head and neck cancer. The paper covers the monotherapy dose-escalation part of the phase I ivuxolimab trial, which included N of about 50 patients. Peripheral TCRbeta sequencing aimed to test whether ivuxolimab altered TCR sequence diversity and caused clonal T-cell expansion. Partial responses were achieved by three dose-escalation patients, of whom one had hepatocellular carcinoma and two had cutaneous melanoma. Prior anti-PD-1, anti-PD-L1 or anti-CTLA-4 therapy was permitted, and roughly two fifths of dose-escalation patients had received checkpoint inhibitors. Results the study describes overall, beyond this receptor: In the 0.1-3.0 mg/kg groups, partial responders were among the patients with the lowest normalized peripheral clonal expansion, particularly in CD8+ T cells. The antigen specificity of the clonally expanded peripheral T cells was not determined. At doses of 0.1 to 3.0 mg/kg, clonal expansion of both CD4+ and CD8+ T cells in blood was seen between baseline and week 6. After ivuxolimab, expanded clones were on average more numerous among CD8+ T cells than among CD4+ T cells. Low levels of normalized T-cell clonal expansion were also seen in some patients who did not respond.

A remark on this clone: Its antigen remains undetermined. Base qualities are not at hand, and no much larger clone is one base apart.

The germline ends are 28 bases apart after V is trimmed by 7 bases and J by 7 bases. From a lookup of the germline V gene (reference sequence), CDR1 and CDR2 are MNHEY and SMNVEV. Spanning cysteine to phenylalanine, the CDR3 consists of 17 amino acids. The sequence is cut down to CDR3 DNA, 51 bases in frame from base 1. The trial excluded patients who had a history of autoimmune disease or were on systemic immunosuppression. Peripheral blood for TCR sequencing was drawn from every dose cohort at baseline, at cycle 4 day 1 and at cycle 7 day 1. The samples were drawn from a first-in-human, open-label, multicenter phase I dose-escalation trial of ivuxolimab. Adults with locally advanced or metastatic melanoma, renal cell, hepatocellular, or head and neck squamous cell carcinoma were enrolled in the trial. Before TCR sequencing, CD4+ T cells and CD8+ T cells were sorted from peripheral blood as separate populations.

To sequence the TCRbeta CDR3 region, genomic DNA was isolated from the sorted cells. The immunoSEQ Assay was used to sequence the TCRbeta CDR3 regions. Held by TCRdb, this immuneACCESS table contains in-frame sequences only and omits some clones. Under half of the omission traces to an unresolved V gene where checked; the cause of the rest is unknown. Across this sample there are 30,000 to 40,000 clones, with roughly 90% seen only once. Around 20% of the sample lies in the top ten. The TCR originated in an adult with an advanced solid tumor such as melanoma, head and neck, liver or kidney cancer. This sample comprised CD4+ or CD8+ T cells sorted from blood, obtained in a trial of the OX40 agonist ivuxolimab. This chain is built from TRBV27 and TRBJ1-2, with TRBD1 tentatively as D gene (5 bases match). This receptor carries the CDR3 CASTVVSLLGTSSGYTF. Here is the DNA: TGTGCCAGCACGGTAGTTTCTCTTCTCGGGACCAGCAGTGGCTACACCTTC.